This T cell receptor beta chain came from a study of blood T cell repertoires in COVID-19. Study summary: Sites in the United States, Italy and Spain provided acute and convalescent COVID-19 samples. Sources were T cells, B-cell-depleted T cells, or PBMCs; the material itself was cDNA or gDNA.

In the source study's methods: From reference gene primer amplification, estimates of nucleated cell counts were derived. Only in-frame clones appear in the TCRdb table, and some are missing; sequencing was by immunoSEQ multiplex PCR. V and J calls and clone size follow that table, whereas D and trimming were derived from the DNA. Found here are some 230,000 clones, around 89% of them singletons; the top ten hold about 3.3%. Cohorts were determined from participant-reported clinical history. This CDR3 contains 17 residues. The V and J ends lost 3 bases and 5 bases, in that order; junction bases with no gene match: 10. Germline V gene sequence: CDR1 KGHSH, CDR2 LQKENI.

This sequence joins TRBV18 and TRBJ2-3, with 11 bases lining up with TRBD2. The sample comprised PBMCs or T cells enriched from blood (not recorded which). This clonotype was sampled from a young woman in a cohort exposed to, infected with or recovered from COVID-19 (not recorded which). CDR3 bases: TGTGCCAGCTCACCTCAGCTAGCGGGGGGTAATCAAGATACGCAGTATTTT. Its translation is CASSPQLAGGNQDTQYF.